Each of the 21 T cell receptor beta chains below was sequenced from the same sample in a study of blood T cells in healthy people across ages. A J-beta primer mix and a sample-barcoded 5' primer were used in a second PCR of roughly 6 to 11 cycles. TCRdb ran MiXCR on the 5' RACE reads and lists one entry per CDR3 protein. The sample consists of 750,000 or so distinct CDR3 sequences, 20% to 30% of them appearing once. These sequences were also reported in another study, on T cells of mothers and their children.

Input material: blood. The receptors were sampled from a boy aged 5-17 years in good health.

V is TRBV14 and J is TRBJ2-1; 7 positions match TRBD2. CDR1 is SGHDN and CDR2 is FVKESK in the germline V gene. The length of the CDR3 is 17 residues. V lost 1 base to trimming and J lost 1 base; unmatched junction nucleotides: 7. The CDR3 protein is CASSQADSGLSYNEQFF. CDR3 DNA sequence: TGTGCCAGCAGCCAAGCTGATAGCGGGCTGTCCTACAATGAGCAGTTCTTC.

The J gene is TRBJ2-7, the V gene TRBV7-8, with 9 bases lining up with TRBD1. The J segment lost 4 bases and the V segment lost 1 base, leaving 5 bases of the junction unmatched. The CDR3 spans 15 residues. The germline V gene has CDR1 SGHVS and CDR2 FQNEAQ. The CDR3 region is CASSLEGTGMYEQYF. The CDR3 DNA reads TGTGCCAGCAGCTTAGAGGGGACAGGGATGTACGAGCAGTACTTC.

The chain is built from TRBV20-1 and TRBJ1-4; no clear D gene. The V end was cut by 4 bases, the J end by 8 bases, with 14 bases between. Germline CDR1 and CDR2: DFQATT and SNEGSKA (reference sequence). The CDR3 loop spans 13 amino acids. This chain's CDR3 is CSATGEGGEKLFF. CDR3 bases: TGCAGTGCTACCGGGGAAGGTGGGGAAAAACTGTTTTTT.

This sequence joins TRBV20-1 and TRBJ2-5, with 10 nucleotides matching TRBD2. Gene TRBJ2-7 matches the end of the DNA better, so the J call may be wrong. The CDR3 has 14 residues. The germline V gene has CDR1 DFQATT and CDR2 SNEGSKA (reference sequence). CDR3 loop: CSARVTSGTYEQYF. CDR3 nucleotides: TGCAGTGCTAGAGTCACTAGCGGGACCTACGAGCAGTACTTC.

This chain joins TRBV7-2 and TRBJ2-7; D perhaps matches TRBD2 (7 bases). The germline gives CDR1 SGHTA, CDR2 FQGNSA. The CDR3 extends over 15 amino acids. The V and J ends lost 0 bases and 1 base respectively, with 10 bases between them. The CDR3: CASSLAGGQSYEQYF. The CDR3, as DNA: TGTGCCAGCAGCTTAGCGGGGGGGCAATCCTACGAGCAGTACTTC.

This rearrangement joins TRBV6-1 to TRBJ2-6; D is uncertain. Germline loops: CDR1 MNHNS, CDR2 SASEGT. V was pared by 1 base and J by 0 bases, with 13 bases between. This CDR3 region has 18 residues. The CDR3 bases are TGTGCCAGCAGTGAAGAACCGGAATTAAGCTCTGGGGCCAACGTCCTGACTTTC. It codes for CASSEEPELSSGANVLTF.

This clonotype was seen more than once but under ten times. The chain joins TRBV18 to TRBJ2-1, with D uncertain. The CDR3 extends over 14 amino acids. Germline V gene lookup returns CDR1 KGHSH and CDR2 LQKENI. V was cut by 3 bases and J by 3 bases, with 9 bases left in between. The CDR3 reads CASSPWSDYNEQFF. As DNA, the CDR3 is TGTGCCAGCTCACCGTGGAGCGACTACAATGAGCAGTTCTTC.

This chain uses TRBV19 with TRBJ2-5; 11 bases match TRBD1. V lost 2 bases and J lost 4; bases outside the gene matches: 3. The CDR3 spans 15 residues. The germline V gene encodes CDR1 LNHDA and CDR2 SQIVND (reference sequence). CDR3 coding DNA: TGTGCCAGTAGTATATTAGGACAGGGGGCAGAGACCCAGTACTTC. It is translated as CASSILGQGAETQYF.

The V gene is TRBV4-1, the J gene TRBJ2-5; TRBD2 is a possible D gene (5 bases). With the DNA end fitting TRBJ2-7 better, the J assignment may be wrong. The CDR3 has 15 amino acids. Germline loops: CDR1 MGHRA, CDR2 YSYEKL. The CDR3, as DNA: TGCGCCAGCAGCGAAAGGGCGGGTGGGACCTACGAGCAGTACTTC. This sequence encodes CASSERAGGTYEQYF.

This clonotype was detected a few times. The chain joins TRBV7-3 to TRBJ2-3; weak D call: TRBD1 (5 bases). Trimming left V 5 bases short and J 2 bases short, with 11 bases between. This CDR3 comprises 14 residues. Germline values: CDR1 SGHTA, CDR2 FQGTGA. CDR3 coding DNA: TGTGCCAGCAGCGCCCGACAGCACACAGATACGCAGTATTTT. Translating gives CASSARQHTDTQYF.

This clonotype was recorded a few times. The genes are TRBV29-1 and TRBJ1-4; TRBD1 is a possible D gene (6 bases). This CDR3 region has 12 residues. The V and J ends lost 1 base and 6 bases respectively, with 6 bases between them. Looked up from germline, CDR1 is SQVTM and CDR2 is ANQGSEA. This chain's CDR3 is CSVEGTDEKLFF. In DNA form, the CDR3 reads TGCAGCGTTGAAGGGACAGATGAAAAACTGTTTTTT.

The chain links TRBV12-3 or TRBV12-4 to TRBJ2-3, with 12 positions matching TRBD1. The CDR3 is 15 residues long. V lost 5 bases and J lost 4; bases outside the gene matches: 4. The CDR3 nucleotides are TGTGCCAGCAGTAGGGGACAGGGGGCGGCAGATACGCAGTATTTT. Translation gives CASSRGQGAADTQYF.

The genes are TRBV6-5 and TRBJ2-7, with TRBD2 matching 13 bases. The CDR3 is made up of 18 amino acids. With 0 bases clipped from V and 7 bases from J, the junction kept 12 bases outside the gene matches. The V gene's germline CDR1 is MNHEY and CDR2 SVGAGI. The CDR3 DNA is TGTGCCAGCAGTTACTCCACATCCGTACTAGCGGGAGGGCCTGAGCAGTACTTC. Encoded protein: CASSYSTSVLAGGPEQYF.

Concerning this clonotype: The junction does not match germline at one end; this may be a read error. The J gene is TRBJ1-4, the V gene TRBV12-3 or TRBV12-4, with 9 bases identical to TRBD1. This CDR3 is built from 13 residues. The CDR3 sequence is CASTDRGEEKLFF. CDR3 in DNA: TGTGCCAGCACAGACAGGGGGGAAGAAAAATTGTTTTTT.

CDR3 in amino acids: CASSQERGQENSPLHF. The CDR3 DNA follows: TGTGCCAGCAGCCAAGAACGGGGACAAGAGAATTCACCCCTCCACTTT. The V and J genes are TRBV14 and TRBJ1-6; D perhaps matches TRBD1 (6 bases). Germline CDR1 SGHDN, CDR2 FVKESK. With 0 bases removed from V and 7 bases from J, the gap between germline ends came to 13 bases. The CDR3 covers 16 residues.

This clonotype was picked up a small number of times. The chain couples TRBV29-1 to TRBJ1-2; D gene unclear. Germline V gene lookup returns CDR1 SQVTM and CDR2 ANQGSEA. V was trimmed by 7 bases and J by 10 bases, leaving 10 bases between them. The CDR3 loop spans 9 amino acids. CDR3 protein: CSAPPDYTF. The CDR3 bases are TGCAGCGCCCCACCCGACTACACCTTC.

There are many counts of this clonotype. CDR3 DNA sequence: TGTGCCACCAGTGATTCCCGACAGGCCGGCGGGGAGCTGTTTTTT. As protein: CATSDSRQAGGELFF. This chain uses TRBV24-1 with TRBJ2-2; the D gene is possibly TRBD1 (6 bases). V lost 2 bases and J 7 bases, leaving 13 bases between the germline ends. Germline CDR1 is KGHDR and CDR2 is SFDVKD. The CDR3 is 15 amino acids.

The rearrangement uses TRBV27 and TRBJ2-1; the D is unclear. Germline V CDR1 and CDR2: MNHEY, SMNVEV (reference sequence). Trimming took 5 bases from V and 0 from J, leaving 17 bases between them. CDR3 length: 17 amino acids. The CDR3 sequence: CASSMYSSPFSYNEQFF. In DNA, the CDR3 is TGTGCCAGCAGTATGTATAGCAGTCCCTTCTCCTACAATGAGCAGTTCTTC.

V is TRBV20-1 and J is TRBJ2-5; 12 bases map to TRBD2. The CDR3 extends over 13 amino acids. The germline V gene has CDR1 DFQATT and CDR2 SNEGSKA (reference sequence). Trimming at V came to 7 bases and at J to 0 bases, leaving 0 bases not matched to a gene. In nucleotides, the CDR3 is TGCAGTGGACTAGCGGGGGACCAAGAGACCCAGTACTTC. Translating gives CSGLAGDQETQYF.

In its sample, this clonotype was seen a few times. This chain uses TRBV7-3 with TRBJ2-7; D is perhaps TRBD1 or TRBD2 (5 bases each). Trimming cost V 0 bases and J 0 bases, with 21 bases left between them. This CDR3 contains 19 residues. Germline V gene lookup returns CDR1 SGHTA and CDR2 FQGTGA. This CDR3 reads CASSLTGGTDPQLSYEQYF. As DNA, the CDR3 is TGTGCCAGCAGCTTAACGGGTGGGACGGACCCCCAGCTCTCCTACGAGCAGTACTTC.

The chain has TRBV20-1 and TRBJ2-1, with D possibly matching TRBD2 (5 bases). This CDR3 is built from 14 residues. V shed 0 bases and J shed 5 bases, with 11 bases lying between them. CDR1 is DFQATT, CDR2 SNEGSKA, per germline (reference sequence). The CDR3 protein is CSARDGGADNEQFF. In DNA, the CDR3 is TGCAGTGCTAGAGATGGAGGAGCCGACAATGAGCAGTTCTTC.